Presented here are 16 T cell receptor beta chains from one specimen sequenced in a study of T cells in women clearing cervical HPV infection. The table came from immunoSEQ multiplex PCR; TCRdb's copy has only in-frame clones and leaves some out. The sample has tens of thousands of clones. Sequences were obtained from blood buffy coat. The receptors here all came from a woman between 18 and 75 years old with a cervical HPV16 infection that either progressed to CIN3+ or cleared (not recorded which).

As regards this clone: The read finishes 3 residues shy of the CDR3 end, and the germline J gene is used to complete it. J is TRBJ2-3 and V is TRBV15; D remains unclear. The CDR3 covers 14 residues. Germline V gives CDR1 LNHNV, CDR2 YYDKDF (reference sequence). V shed 2 bases and J shed 0 bases, with 6 bases lying between them. The sequenced CDR3 bases are TGTGCCACCAGCAGACGTAGTAGCACAGATACG. Its translation: CATSRRSSTDT. The whole CDR3 sequence reads CATSRRSSTDTQYF.

With regard to this clone: The CDR3 end falls 3 residues outside the read, so it is completed with the germline J gene. The chain couples TRBV12-3 or TRBV12-4 to TRBJ1-2; 8 nucleotides line up with TRBD1. The CDR3 extends over 15 amino acids. The trim removed 7 bases at V and 6 bases at J, leaving 13 bases unmatched. The sequenced part of the CDR3 DNA is TGTGCCAGCACCTCGGACAGGGTTACAACGGATGGC. Residues: CASTSDRVTTDG. The whole CDR3 region reads CASTSDRVTTDGYTF.

About this clone itself: The CDR3 goes on 3 residues after the read ends, and that part is filled in from the germline J gene. The J gene is TRBJ1-6, the V gene TRBV5-1; TRBD1 aligns across 7 bases. Unmatched junction bases numbered 6, after V lost 4 bases and J lost 5 bases. Per germline, CDR1 SGHRS and CDR2 YFSETQ. The CDR3 runs to 15 residues. The covered CDR3 bases are TGCGCCAGCAGCGGGGGGACAGCAGATAATTCACCC. Encoded protein: CASSGGTADNSP. The whole CDR3 sequence reads CASSGGTADNSPLHF.

Details on this clone: From the germline J gene comes the end of the CDR3, since the read stops 3 residues before it. The V gene is TRBV5-1, the J gene TRBJ2-2; a possible D gene is TRBD1 (6 bases). This CDR3 spans 14 amino acids. The germline V gene has CDR1 SGHRS and CDR2 YFSETQ. The CDR3: CASSLAQGREKLFF. Incomplete CDR3 DNA: TGCGCCAGCAGCTTGGCCCAGGGGAGAGAAAAG. The full variable domain, rest sourced from reference TRBV5-1 and TRBJ2-2, is KAGVTQTPRYLIKTRGQQVTLSCSPISGHRSVSWYQQTPGQGLQFLFEYFSETQRNKGNFPGRFSGRQFSNSRSEMNVSTLELGDSALYLCASSLAQGREKLFFGEGSRLTVL.

Turning to this clone: One end of the junction varies from germline; a read error may be responsible. The read terminates 3 residues ahead of where the CDR3 ends, so the germline J gene completes it. Different DNA sequences within this sample yield the same CDR3. The chain is built from TRBV20-1 and TRBJ1-3, with TRBD1 matching 11 bases. The CDR3 sequence is 13 residues long. Per the germline V gene, CDR1 is DFQATT and CDR2 is SNEGSKA (reference sequence). The covered CDR3 bases are TGCAGTGCTAGGGGGGACAGGGGGGACACT. Its protein product is CSARGDRGDT. The whole CDR3 protein is CSARGDRGDTIYF.

Comment on this clone: The read comes to an end 3 residues before the CDR3 does, leaving the germline J gene to fill in the end. The chain links TRBV18 to TRBJ2-2; 11 nucleotides line up with TRBD1. The CDR3 sequence is 14 residues long. Germline values: CDR1 KGHSH, CDR2 LQKENI. The CDR3 sequence is CASSPGQGGEKLFF. CDR3 bases read: TGTGCCAGCTCACCGGGACAGGGGGGCGAAAAG. The full variable domain, its missing parts supplied by reference TRBV18 and TRBJ2-2, is NAGVMQNPRHLVRRRGQEARLRCSPMKGHSHVYWYRQLPEEGLKFMVYLQKENIIDESGMPKERFSAEFPKEGPSILRIQQVVRGDSAAYFCASSPGQGGEKLFFGEGSRLTVL.

As concerns this clone: The read stops 3 residues short of the end of the CDR3; the missing end is completed from the germline J gene. The chain carries TRBV29-1 and TRBJ2-2, with TRBD2 matching over 9 bases. Losses at the gene ends were 4 bases for V and 0 bases for J; bases not matched to a gene: 9. The CDR3 has 17 amino acids. CDR1 and CDR2 from the germline V gene are SQVTM and ANQGSEA. The sequenced CDR3 bases are TGCAGCGTTGGGCCTCCAGCGGGGGGCCCGAACACCGGGGAG. Protein product: CSVGPPAGGPNTGE. The entire CDR3 reads CSVGPPAGGPNTGELFF.

In regard to this clone: Read coverage stops 3 residues before the CDR3 terminus; the germline J gene supplies the remainder. The chain uses TRBV18 and TRBJ1-1; 7 bases line up with TRBD1. The CDR3 has 15 residues. Germline CDR1 KGHSH, CDR2 LQKENI. V lost 4 bases to trimming and J lost 7 bases; unmatched junction nucleotides: 12. CDR3 DNA (partial): TGTGCCAGCTCACGCGATACGACAGGGTTGCATGAA. Its protein product is CASSRDTTGLHE. The whole CDR3 protein reads CASSRDTTGLHEAFF.

Details on this clone: The observed sequence ends 3 residues before the CDR3 terminus, with the missing tail filled in from the germline J gene. The chain carries TRBV18 and TRBJ2-7; 9 positions match TRBD2. V dropped 3 bases and J dropped 2; count of bases not matched to a gene: 5. Germline V gives CDR1 KGHSH, CDR2 LQKENI. The CDR3 has 15 amino acids. The DNA read from the CDR3 is TGTGCCAGCTCACCCGGTAGCGGGGGCCCCTACGAG. Translated, it gives CASSPGSGGPYE. The whole CDR3 sequence is CASSPGSGGPYEQYF. Full variable domain (rest looked up from reference TRBV18 and TRBJ2-7): NAGVMQNPRHLVRRRGQEARLRCSPMKGHSHVYWYRQLPEEGLKFMVYLQKENIIDESGMPKERFSAEFPKEGPSILRIQQVVRGDSAAYFCASSPGSGGPYEQYFGPGTRLTVT.

A remark on this clone: From the germline J gene comes the end of the CDR3, since the read stops 3 residues before it. The chain has TRBV7-9 and TRBJ2-4, with D tentatively TRBD2 (5 bases). The germline V gene encodes CDR1 SEHNR and CDR2 FQNEAQ (reference sequence). The CDR3 is 13 amino acids. CDR3 region: CASSLTDSYGQYF. The covered CDR3 bases are TGTGCCAGCAGCCTCACGGACTCCTATGGT.

Turning to this clone: Sequencing ends 3 residues short of the CDR3 end; the germline J gene provides the rest. V gene TRBV3-1 (or the pseudogene TRBV3-2) combines with J gene TRBJ2-1, with 10 bases aligning to TRBD2. CDR3 length equals 16 residues. J lost 7 bases, V lost 3 bases, and 9 bases had no gene match. Germline assignment: CDR1 LGHDT and CDR2 YNNKEL (reference sequence). CDR3 DNA (partial): TGTGCCAGCAGCCAGCGAGCGGGGGGGCCAGTAAATGAG. Its protein is CASSQRAGGPVNE. The CDR3 in its entirety is CASSQRAGGPVNEQFF.

The sequenced part of the CDR3 DNA is TGTGCCAGCAGTTTCCGTCAGGGGGTACATTCACCC. It yields the protein CASSFRQGVHSP. The entire CDR3 sequence reads CASSFRQGVHSPLHF. V is TRBV12-3 or TRBV12-4 and J is TRBJ1-6, with TRBD1 matching 7 bases. The CDR3 extends 3 residues past the end of the read, so its final part is completed from the germline J gene. CDR3 length equals 15 residues. V dropped 3 bases and J dropped 8; count of bases not matched to a gene: 7.

A word on this clone: From the germline J gene comes the end of the CDR3, since the read stops 3 residues before it. V is TRBV6-1 and J is TRBJ1-2; 9 nucleotides match TRBD1. This CDR3 is built from 13 residues. V gave up 3 bases and J gave up 7 bases; unmatched junction bases: 3. In germline, CDR1 is MNHNS, CDR2 SASEGT. CDR3 loop: CASSEGTGSGYTF. The CDR3 DNA, read in part, is TGTGCCAGCAGTGAGGGGACAGGGAGTGGC.

About this clone: The read finishes 3 residues shy of the CDR3 end, and the germline J gene is used to complete it. The chain carries TRBV11-2 and TRBJ1-1; 8 nucleotides match TRBD1. Germline V gene sequence: CDR1 SGHAT, CDR2 FQNNGV. This CDR3 has 15 amino acids. Partial CDR3 DNA: TGTGCCAGCAGCTTACCAGGGACAGGCCACAAGGAA. Translation gives CASSLPGTGHKE. The entire CDR3 protein is CASSLPGTGHKEAFF.

In the case of this clone: With the read ending 3 residues before the CDR3 end, the germline J gene is used to fill in that end. The chain recombines TRBV30 with TRBJ2-7; possibly TRBD2 for D (5 bases). The CDR3 runs 12 residues. With 0 bases removed from V and 6 bases from J, the gap between germline ends came to 9 bases. Germline CDR1 reads GTSNPN; CDR2 reads SVGIG (reference sequence). The CDR3 sequence is CAWSVLVGEQYF. The part of the CDR3 DNA that was read is TGTGCCTGGAGTGTACTAGTTGGCGAG. The full variable domain, completed using reference TRBV30 and TRBJ2-7, is SQTIHQWPATLVQPVGSPLSLECTVEGTSNPNLYWYRQAAGRGLQLLFYSVGIGQISSEVPQNLSASRPQDRQFILSSKKLLLSDSGFYLCAWSVLVGEQYFGPGTRLTVT.

For this clone: The CDR3 end lies 3 residues beyond the end of the read and is filled in from the germline J gene. The rearrangement links TRBV6-1 to TRBJ2-7, with 8 positions matching TRBD1. J gave up 3 bases and V 4 bases, and 8 bases lay outside the gene matches. This CDR3 contains 15 residues. Germline V CDR1 and CDR2: MNHNS, SASEGT. The CDR3 is CASSATDRGGYEQYF. The sequenced part of the CDR3 DNA is TGTGCCAGCAGTGCCACCGACAGGGGCGGCTACGAG.